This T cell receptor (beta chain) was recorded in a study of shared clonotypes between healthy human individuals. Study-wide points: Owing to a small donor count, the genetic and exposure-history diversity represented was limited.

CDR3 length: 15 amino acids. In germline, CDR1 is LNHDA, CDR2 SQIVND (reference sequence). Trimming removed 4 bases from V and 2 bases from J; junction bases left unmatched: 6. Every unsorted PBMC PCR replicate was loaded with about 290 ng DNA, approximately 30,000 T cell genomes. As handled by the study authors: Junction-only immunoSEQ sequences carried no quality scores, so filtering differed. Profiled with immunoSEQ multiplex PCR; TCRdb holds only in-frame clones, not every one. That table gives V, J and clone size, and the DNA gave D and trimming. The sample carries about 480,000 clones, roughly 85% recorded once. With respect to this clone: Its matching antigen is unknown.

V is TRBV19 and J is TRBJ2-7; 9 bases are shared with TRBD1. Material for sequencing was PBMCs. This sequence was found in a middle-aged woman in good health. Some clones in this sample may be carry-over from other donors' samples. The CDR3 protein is CASSRGQGLPYEQYF. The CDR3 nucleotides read TGTGCCAGTAGTAGGGGACAGGGTCTTCCCTACGAGCAGTACTTC. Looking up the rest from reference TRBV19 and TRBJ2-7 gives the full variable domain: DGGITQSPKYLFRKEGQNVTLSCEQNLNHDAMYWYRQDPGQGLRLIYYSQIVNDFQKGDIAEGYSVSREKKESFPLTVTSAQKNPTAFYLCASSRGQGLPYEQYFGPGTRLTVT.